This T cell receptor beta chain was profiled in a study of CD8+ T cells in alopecia areata. Across the whole study: After 6 to 18 months of tofacitinib, follow-up continued 6 months off drug.

RNA, once extracted, was reverse transcribed into cDNA for use as the sequencing template. Assay used: immunoSEQ multiplex PCR; TCRdb lists only in-frame clones, some missing. This table has roughly 97,000 clones, around 38% appearing once. Study-wide points: Sequence data from scalp samples additionally include resident alphabeta T cells of normal skin. Between patients, shared TCR sequences were less clear than in mice. This was possibly due in part to HLA diversity in the patient population.

Obtained from alopecia areata patients were lesional scalp punch biopsies along with peripheral blood. Concerning this clone itself: Its antigen is currently unknown.

The source of this sequence is a human donor with alopecia areata. The sequenced sample was CD4+ T cells sorted from blood.

The CDR3 DNA sequence: TGTGCCAGCAGACAGGGAGACTATGGCTACACCTTC. Translating gives CASRQGDYGYTF. V gene TRBV6-5 combines with J gene TRBJ1-2; tentatively, D is TRBD1 (6 bases). Germline V gives CDR1 MNHEY, CDR2 SVGAGI. V shed 6 bases and J shed 3 bases, with 8 bases lying between them. This CDR3 has 12 residues.